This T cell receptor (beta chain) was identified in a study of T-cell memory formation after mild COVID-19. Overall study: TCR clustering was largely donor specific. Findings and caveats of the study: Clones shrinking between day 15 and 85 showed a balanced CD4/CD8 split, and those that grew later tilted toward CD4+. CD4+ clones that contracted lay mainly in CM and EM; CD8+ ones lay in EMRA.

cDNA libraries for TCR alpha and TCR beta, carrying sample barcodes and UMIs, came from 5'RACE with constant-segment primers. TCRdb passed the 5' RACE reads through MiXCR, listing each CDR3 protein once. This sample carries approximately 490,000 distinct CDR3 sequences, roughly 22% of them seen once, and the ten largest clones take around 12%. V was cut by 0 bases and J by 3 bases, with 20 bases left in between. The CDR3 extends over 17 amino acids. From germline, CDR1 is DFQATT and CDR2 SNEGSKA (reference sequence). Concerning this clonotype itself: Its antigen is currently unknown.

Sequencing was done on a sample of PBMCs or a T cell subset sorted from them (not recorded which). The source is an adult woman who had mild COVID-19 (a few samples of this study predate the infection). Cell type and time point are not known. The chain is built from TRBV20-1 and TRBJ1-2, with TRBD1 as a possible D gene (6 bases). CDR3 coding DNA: TGCAGTGCTAGAGATCGGGAACAGGGATTGAGATACTATGGCTACACCTTC. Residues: CSARDREQGLRYYGYTF.